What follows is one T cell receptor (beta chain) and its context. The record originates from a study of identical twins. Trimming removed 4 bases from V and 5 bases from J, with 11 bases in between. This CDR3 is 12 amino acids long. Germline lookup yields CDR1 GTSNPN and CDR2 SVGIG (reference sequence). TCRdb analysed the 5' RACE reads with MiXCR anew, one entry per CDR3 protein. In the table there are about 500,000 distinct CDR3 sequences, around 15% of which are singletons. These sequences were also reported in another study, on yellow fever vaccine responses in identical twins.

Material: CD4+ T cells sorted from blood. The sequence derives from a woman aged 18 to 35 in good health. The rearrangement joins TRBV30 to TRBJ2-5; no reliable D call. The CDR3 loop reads CAWNRPTETQYF. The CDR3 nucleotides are TGTGCCTGGAATAGACCAACGGAGACCCAGTACTTC.